The 2 T cell receptor beta chains in this list originate from one sample, sequenced in a study of blood T cell repertoires in COVID-19. Libraries were prepared by immunoSEQ multiplex PCR; TCRdb keeps only in-frame clonotypes and omits some of them. This sample has about 240,000 clones; approximately 85% occur once, and the top ten carry about 0.74%. Specimen: peripheral blood. Every receptor here comes from a woman aged 30 to 39 with acute or convalescent COVID-19.

The chain employs TRBV19 and TRBJ2-7, with D maybe TRBD1 (5 bases). CDR1 is LNHDA and CDR2 is SQIVND in the germline V gene (reference sequence). The CDR3 totals 14 residues. V dropped 5 bases and J dropped 2 bases, with 13 bases sitting between them. The CDR3 DNA reads as TGTGCCAGTAGTTTCCAGGGTGGGACCTACGAGCAGTACTTC. Residues: CASSFQGGTYEQYF.

The rearrangement uses TRBV6-2 or TRBV6-3 and TRBJ1-5, with 9 bases aligning to TRBD1. V gave up 2 bases and J gave up 6 bases; unmatched junction bases: 5. The length of the CDR3 is 15 residues. Germline CDR1 MNHEY, CDR2 SVGEGT. The CDR3 nucleotides read TGTGCCAGCAGTTACGGGACAGGGTTTGGTCAGCCCCAGCATTTT. Its translation is CASSYGTGFGQPQHF.